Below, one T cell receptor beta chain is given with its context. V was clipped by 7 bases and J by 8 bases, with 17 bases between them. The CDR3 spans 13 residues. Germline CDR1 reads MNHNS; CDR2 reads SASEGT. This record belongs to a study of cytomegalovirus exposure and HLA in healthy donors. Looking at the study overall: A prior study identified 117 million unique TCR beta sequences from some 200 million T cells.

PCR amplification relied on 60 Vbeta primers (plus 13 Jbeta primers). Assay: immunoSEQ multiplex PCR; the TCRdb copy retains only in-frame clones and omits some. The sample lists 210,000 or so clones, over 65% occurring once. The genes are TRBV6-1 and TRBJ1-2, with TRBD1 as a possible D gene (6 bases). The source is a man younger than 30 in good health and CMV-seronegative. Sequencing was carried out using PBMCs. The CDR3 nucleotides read TGTGCCAGCACCTGGGTGGGAGGGACAGGCTACACCTTC. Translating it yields CASTWVGGTGYTF.